Below are 6 T cell receptor beta chains sequenced from a single sample in a study of blood T cell repertoires in COVID-19. Some clones are missing from TCRdb's copy, which holds only in-frame ones; the method was immunoSEQ multiplex PCR. The table records about 93,000 clones, around four fifths of them present only once. Sequenced: peripheral blood. The receptors were gathered from a human donor in a cohort sampled during active COVID-19.

The table lists this clone with a count of one. This chain links TRBV28 with TRBJ2-7; 11 positions agree with TRBD1. V shed 7 bases and J 6 bases; nucleotides not matched to a gene: 8. CDR3 length equals 14 residues. Germline CDR1 reads MDHEN; CDR2 reads SYDVKM. The CDR3 DNA sequence: TGTGCCAGCAAGTCCTGGACAGGGGGCGGCGAGCAGTACTTC. It is translated as CASKSWTGGGEQYF.

The chain joins TRBV30 to TRBJ2-6, with D perhaps TRBD2 (7 bases). Germline assignment: CDR1 GTSNPN and CDR2 SVGIG (reference sequence). Trimming took off 2 bases at V and 4 bases at J, with 12 bases between the two ends. There are 15 residues in the CDR3. Written as DNA, the CDR3 is TGTGCCTGGAGTAGGGGGGGAGCAGGGGCCAACGTCCTGACTTTC. Translation gives CAWSRGGAGANVLTF.

The chain is built from TRBV5-1 and TRBJ2-1; 8 bases fit TRBD2. The CDR3 has 16 residues. Germline V lookup: CDR1 SGHRS, CDR2 YFSETQ. With 4 bases clipped from V and 6 bases from J, the junction kept 12 bases outside the gene matches. The CDR3 loop is CASSPRAGGAPNEQFF. The CDR3 DNA follows: TGCGCCAGCAGCCCCCGTGCCGGGGGGGCCCCCAATGAGCAGTTCTTC.

The gene calls are TRBV27 and TRBJ1-1; TRBD1 might be the D (6 bases). Between the trimmed V and J ends, which lost 6 bases and 5 bases, there was a span of 19 bases. This CDR3 has 15 residues. The germline V gene encodes CDR1 MNHEY and CDR2 SMNVEV (reference sequence). CDR3 DNA sequence: TGTGCCAGCAGCCGGGCTGGGGGCTTGGGAACTGAAGCTTTCTTT. Translation: CASSRAGGLGTEAFF.

J is TRBJ1-6 and V is TRBV28; D is uncertain. The germline V gene encodes CDR1 MDHEN and CDR2 SYDVKM. This CDR3 region has 18 residues. Trimming cost V 4 bases and J 0 bases, with 16 bases left between them. CDR3 DNA sequence: TGTGCCAGCAGTTCCCCTGTCCAGTCTAGCTCCTATAATTCACCCCTCCACTTT. Protein: CASSSPVQSSSYNSPLHF.

Only one count was recorded for this clone. V and J are TRBV19 and TRBJ2-6, with D possibly being TRBD2 (5 bases). The CDR3 contains 18 residues. The V end lost 3 bases, the J end lost 0 bases, and 15 bases lay between the germline ends. CDR1 is LNHDA and CDR2 is SQIVND in the germline V gene (reference sequence). The CDR3 region is CASSIYGLSNSGANVLTF. CDR3 DNA: TGTGCCAGTAGTATCTACGGACTTAGTAACTCTGGGGCCAACGTCCTGACTTTC.